Listed below are T cell receptor beta chains from one sample, sequenced in a study of blood T cell repertoires in COVID-19. Generated by immunoSEQ multiplex PCR, the TCRdb table keeps only in-frame clones and is missing some. The sample contains roughly 400,000 clones, roughly 90% of which appear only once. The sequencing input was PBMCs or T cells enriched from blood (not recorded which). All receptors derive from a woman between 40 and 55 years old with acute COVID-19. The CDR3 runs from the conserved cysteine through the conserved F or W. The order of the fields is V gene, clone size, CDR3 protein. Not every row has a clone size; where given, it reads once, few, many or a size class.

v_call: TRBV7-7
clone_size: -
cdr3_aa: CASSQGTGKTDTQYF

v_call: TRBV5-1
clone_size: once
cdr3_aa: CASSWTPGGGNTGELFF

v_call: TRBV7-9
clone_size: -
cdr3_aa: CASSLTSGDDNEQFF

v_call: TRBV19
clone_size: -
cdr3_aa: CASSAQGLQNTEAFF

v_call: TRBV4-2
clone_size: -
cdr3_aa: CASSRELSYEQYF

v_call: TRBV5-1
clone_size: -
cdr3_aa: CASSDHRGQETQYF

v_call: TRBV27
clone_size: -
cdr3_aa: CASRSRGTYNSPLHF

v_call: TRBV2
clone_size: -
cdr3_aa: CASSEGTGGWTGELFF

v_call: TRBV1
clone_size: -
cdr3_aa: CTSSQVGAGGENTEAFF

v_call: TRBV5-1
clone_size: -
cdr3_aa: CASSLLAGAGKNNEQFF

v_call: TRBV4-1
clone_size: once
cdr3_aa: CASSQVSTETQYF

v_call: TRBV9
clone_size: -
cdr3_aa: CASSEGPSGWSNEKLFF

v_call: TRBV13
clone_size: -
cdr3_aa: CASSLQGALPYEQYF

v_call: TRBV6-5
clone_size: -
cdr3_aa: CASSYVGRVLLHF

v_call: TRBV7-2
clone_size: -
cdr3_aa: CASSIMTASYGYTF

v_call: TRBV15
clone_size: once
cdr3_aa: CATSRDKNTEAFF

v_call: TRBV25-1
clone_size: -
cdr3_aa: CASSPTLRRGGYEQFF

v_call: TRBV5-6
clone_size: -
cdr3_aa: CASSQGSPGPQHF

v_call: TRBV5-1
clone_size: once
cdr3_aa: CASSYSPGQGANGELFF

v_call: TRBV3-1/TRBV3-2
clone_size: -
cdr3_aa: CASSQDSGGGQPQHF

v_call: TRBV5-4
clone_size: -
cdr3_aa: CASSAGTGEETQYF

v_call: TRBV7-8
clone_size: -
cdr3_aa: CASSLVGQRAGGANVLTF

v_call: TRBV2
clone_size: -
cdr3_aa: CASRTGRNEQFF

v_call: TRBV5-1
clone_size: -
cdr3_aa: CASSGLASADTQYF

v_call: TRBV7-2
clone_size: -
cdr3_aa: CASSFRLGGGTEAFF

v_call: TRBV6-2/TRBV6-3
clone_size: -
cdr3_aa: CASSWGGPFQETQYF

v_call: TRBV12-3/TRBV12-4
clone_size: -
cdr3_aa: CASSRGGNEQFF

v_call: TRBV11-2
clone_size: -
cdr3_aa: CASTPGGGHTEAFF

v_call: TRBV14
clone_size: once
cdr3_aa: CASSASGGVRETQYF

v_call: TRBV6-5
clone_size: -
cdr3_aa: CASSYGSGGVYEQYF

v_call: TRBV5-4
clone_size: -
cdr3_aa: CASSLVGATEAFF

v_call: TRBV7-9
clone_size: -
cdr3_aa: CASSQRGSNYEQYF

v_call: TRBV7-8
clone_size: -
cdr3_aa: CASSLDTGRGKLFF

v_call: TRBV29-1
clone_size: few
cdr3_aa: CSVELMSQGLGYTF

v_call: TRBV10-3
clone_size: -
cdr3_aa: CAISPITAAGTTDTQYF

v_call: TRBV2
clone_size: -
cdr3_aa: CASRPTGSYQPQHF

v_call: TRBV9
clone_size: -
cdr3_aa: CASRGYIENTIYF

v_call: TRBV6-1
clone_size: -
cdr3_aa: CASSEAGGVWVTQYF

v_call: TRBV2
clone_size: few
cdr3_aa: CASSGRGVRDQPQHF

v_call: TRBV24-1
clone_size: -
cdr3_aa: CATSDSNSQGPGYGYTF

v_call: TRBV5-6
clone_size: many
cdr3_aa: CASSLLGQGIYNEQFF

v_call: TRBV7-2
clone_size: -
cdr3_aa: CASKPGWSYEQYF

v_call: TRBV19
clone_size: -
cdr3_aa: CASSPVGDAREQYF

v_call: TRBV18
clone_size: -
cdr3_aa: CASSPGMAETQYF

v_call: TRBV7-2
clone_size: -
cdr3_aa: CASSLVRYEQYF

v_call: TRBV3-1/TRBV3-2
clone_size: -
cdr3_aa: CASSNRDSLGGNTIYF

v_call: TRBV5-4
clone_size: -
cdr3_aa: CASSSTTQGNYGYTF

v_call: TRBV18
clone_size: once
cdr3_aa: CATRTGYNQPQHF

v_call: TRBV7-2
clone_size: few
cdr3_aa: CASSFNGLSGNTIYF

v_call: TRBV30
clone_size: -
cdr3_aa: CAWDQGANFF

v_call: TRBV10-2
clone_size: -
cdr3_aa: CASRTRGSTGELFF

v_call: TRBV19
clone_size: once
cdr3_aa: CASSLPLNTEAFF

v_call: TRBV9
clone_size: -
cdr3_aa: CASSDGGGAEDTQYF

v_call: TRBV4-2
clone_size: -
cdr3_aa: CASSHPGRPVSADTQYF